Presented here are 26 T cell receptor beta chains from one specimen sequenced in a study of blood T cell repertoires in COVID-19. Clones were sequenced by immunoSEQ multiplex PCR, and TCRdb holds only the in-frame ones, with some missing. The top ten clones hold approximately 16% of a sample with some 170,000 clones, around 80% of them seen once. Sequenced input: PBMCs or T cells enriched from blood (not recorded which). Receptors originate from a man aged 45 to 65 who had recovered from COVID-19.

The chain carries TRBV30 and TRBJ2-7; TRBD2 matches 9 bases. V shed 3 bases and J 5 bases; nucleotides not matched to a gene: 8. The CDR3 spans 14 residues. The germline V gene has CDR1 GTSNPN and CDR2 SVGIG (reference sequence). The chain's CDR3 is CAWSPGAGGNEQYF. CDR3 in DNA: TGTGCCTGGAGCCCGGGGGCGGGGGGGAACGAGCAGTACTTC.

The rearrangement links TRBV5-1 to TRBJ2-3, with D possibly being TRBD2 (6 bases). The germline gives CDR1 SGHRS, CDR2 YFSETQ. The CDR3 is made up of 15 amino acids. V was clipped by 5 bases and J by 7 bases, with 20 bases between them. CDR3 coding DNA: TGCGCCAGCAGACTACGTGCGGGGCCGTCTAATACGCAGTATTTT. It is translated as CASRLRAGPSNTQYF.

The chain combines TRBV18 with TRBJ2-2; 7 bases line up with TRBD1. Trimming at V came to 3 bases and at J to 4 bases, leaving 8 bases not matched to a gene. This CDR3 region has 16 residues. Per germline, CDR1 KGHSH and CDR2 LQKENI. The CDR3 DNA is TGTGCCAGCTCACCCAAGACAGGGATGGGCACCGGGGAGCTGTTTTTT. Translated, it gives CASSPKTGMGTGELFF.

The rearrangement uses TRBV3-1 (or the pseudogene TRBV3-2) and TRBJ1-1, with TRBD1 matching over 11 bases. Germline values: CDR1 LGHDT, CDR2 YNNKEL (reference sequence). V trimming: 1 base; J trimming: 10 bases; junction bases outside the gene matches: 8. The CDR3 extends over 15 amino acids. In DNA, the CDR3 is TGTGCCAGCAGCCAAGGGACAGGGGGCGTCTTTGGAGCTTTCTTT. As protein: CASSQGTGGVFGAFF.

This clone was observed a few times. The rearrangement joins TRBV10-3 to TRBJ1-1; D not resolved. CDR3 length: 15 residues. Per germline, CDR1 ENHRY and CDR2 SYGVKD. V lost 2 bases to trimming and J lost 3 bases, with 13 bases between them. This CDR3 is CAISEQRLRDTEAFF. As DNA, the CDR3 is TGTGCCATCAGTGAGCAGAGGTTGAGGGACACTGAAGCTTTCTTT.

The chain uses TRBV6-5 and TRBJ1-3; 8 bases are a match to TRBD1. V lost 4 bases to trimming and J lost 4 bases; unmatched junction nucleotides: 9. Germline V gene data show CDR1 as MNHEY and CDR2 as SVGAGI. The CDR3 extends over 16 amino acids. The CDR3 protein is CASSFSGTGKGNTIYF. The DNA of the CDR3 is TGTGCCAGCAGTTTCTCCGGGACAGGCAAGGGAAACACCATATATTTT.

The V and J genes are TRBV5-4 and TRBJ2-5; 8 bases align to TRBD2. Germline-derived CDR1 and CDR2 are SGHNT and YYREEE (reference sequence). The length of the CDR3 is 17 residues. The trim removed 0 bases at V and 3 bases at J, leaving 10 bases unmatched. CDR3 amino acids: CASSLAPGRGGKETQYF. CDR3 sequence (DNA): TGTGCCAGCAGCTTGGCTCCAGGACGGGGGGGGAAAGAGACCCAGTACTTC.

Of note for this clone: This CDR3 is also generated by other DNA sequences in the sample. V and J are TRBV6-1 and TRBJ1-1; 8 bases align to TRBD1. V dropped 1 base and J dropped 3; count of bases not matched to a gene: 1. This CDR3 contains 14 residues. Germline V gene sequence: CDR1 MNHNS, CDR2 SASEGT. CDR3 loop: CASSEDRGDTEAFF. As DNA, the CDR3 is TGTGCCAGCAGTGAAGACAGGGGGGACACTGAAGCTTTCTTT.

The rearrangement joins TRBV18 to TRBJ1-1, with 7 bases that match TRBD1. The germline CDR1 and CDR2 sequences are KGHSH and LQKENI. This CDR3 region has 14 residues. V lost 4 bases to trimming and J lost 0 bases; unmatched junction nucleotides: 2. The CDR3 nucleotides read TGTGCCAGCTCACGGGGACAGATGAACACTGAAGCTTTCTTT. Protein sequence: CASSRGQMNTEAFF. Drawing the rest from reference TRBV18 and TRBJ1-1, the complete variable domain is NAGVMQNPRHLVRRRGQEARLRCSPMKGHSHVYWYRQLPEEGLKFMVYLQKENIIDESGMPKERFSAEFPKEGPSILRIQQVVRGDSAAYFCASSRGQMNTEAFFGQGTRLTVV.

This chain links TRBV2 with TRBJ1-6; tentatively, D is TRBD1 (6 bases). Per germline, CDR1 SNHLY and CDR2 FYNNEI. This CDR3 spans 13 amino acids. Trimming shortened V by 8 bases and J by 7 bases, and 12 bases separated the two germline ends. The CDR3 protein is CASFTGPNSPLHF. The CDR3 bases are TGTGCCAGCTTCACAGGGCCAAATTCACCCCTCCACTTT.

This clone came up a few times. The chain links TRBV12-3 or TRBV12-4 to TRBJ2-7; D uncertain. This CDR3 is 12 amino acids long. Trimming shortened V by 2 bases and J by 2 bases, and 4 bases separated the two germline ends. The CDR3, as DNA: TGTGCCAGCAGTTTATCCACCTACGAGCAGTACTTC. It specifies CASSLSTYEQYF.

The chain joins TRBV9 to TRBJ1-1, with unresolved D. Germline values: CDR1 SGDLS, CDR2 YYNGEE. The CDR3 consists of 14 residues. Trimming removed 0 bases from V and 2 bases from J, with 8 bases in between. CDR3 coding DNA: TGTGCCAGCAGCGTAGGGAGCCTCAACACTGAAGCTTTCTTT. This gives the protein CASSVGSLNTEAFF. Complete variable domain (other parts from reference TRBV9 and TRBJ1-1): DSGVTQTPKHLITATGQRVTLRCSPRSGDLSVYWYQQSLDQGLQFLIQYYNGEERAKGNILERFSAQQFPDLHSELNLSSLELGDSALYFCASSVGSLNTEAFFGQGTRLTVV.

The J gene is TRBJ2-7, the V gene TRBV5-1; possible D gene TRBD2, 6 bases. V was clipped by 0 bases and J by 4 bases, with 14 bases between them. The CDR3 is 15 residues long. Germline V gene sequence: CDR1 SGHRS, CDR2 YFSETQ. DNA for the CDR3: TGCGCCAGCAGCTTGGCGCCAGGGACTCGGTACGAGCAGTACTTC. Protein: CASSLAPGTRYEQYF.

The J gene is TRBJ2-1, the V gene TRBV7-3; 9 bases are a match to TRBD1. Germline V gene lookup returns CDR1 SGHTA and CDR2 FQGTGA. The CDR3 has 19 residues. V dropped 4 bases and J dropped 0; count of bases not matched to a gene: 13. DNA of the CDR3: TGTGCCAGCAGCTCCACACAGGGGGCGGTTAGTAGCTCCTACAATGAGCAGTTCTTC. It specifies CASSSTQGAVSSSYNEQFF.

The chain couples TRBV2 to TRBJ2-1; 10 bases are a match to TRBD1. The CDR3 is 17 amino acids. Germline trimming cut 4 bases from V and 7 bases from J; bases unmatched to any gene: 13. Germline V gives CDR1 SNHLY, CDR2 FYNNEI. The chain's CDR3 is CASSGAPGQGLKNEQFF. The CDR3 nucleotides read TGTGCCAGCAGTGGGGCACCGGGACAGGGGCTAAAGAATGAGCAGTTCTTC.

The rearrangement links TRBV27 to TRBJ1-5, with 9 bases fitting TRBD1. With 8 bases clipped from V and 4 bases from J, the junction kept 9 bases outside the gene matches. Germline CDR1 MNHEY, CDR2 SMNVEV (reference sequence). The CDR3 is 15 residues long. CDR3 residues: CASRKGQGFNQPQHF. For the CDR3, the DNA is TGTGCCAGCCGAAAAGGACAGGGGTTTAATCAGCCCCAGCATTTT.

The chain uses TRBV5-1 and TRBJ2-5, with D unclear. Trimming removed 0 bases at V and 5 bases at J, with 11 bases between. Germline CDR1 reads SGHRS; CDR2 reads YFSETQ. This CDR3 has 14 amino acids. CDR3 nucleotide sequence: TGCGCCAGCAGCTTGGACACGGCGGCGGAGACCCAGTACTTC. Translation gives CASSLDTAAETQYF.

DNA for the CDR3: TGTGCCAGCAGCCAACGTCGACAGGGGCCTTCAATCTACACCTTC. Encoded protein: CASSQRRQGPSIYTF. This rearrangement joins TRBV2 to TRBJ1-2, with 8 bases fitting TRBD1. The ends lost 6 bases at V and 10 bases at J; junction bases unmatched: 16. CDR1 is SNHLY and CDR2 is FYNNEI in the germline V gene. The CDR3 has 15 amino acids.

V usage is TRBV5-6 and J usage is TRBJ1-4, with D tentatively TRBD1 (5 bases). CDR3 length equals 14 residues. Trimming removed 2 bases from V and 8 bases from J, with 13 bases in between. The germline V gene has CDR1 SGHDT and CDR2 YYEEEE. DNA of the CDR3: TGTGCCAGCAGCTTTGGGCAGGGCCAGGAAAAACTGTTTTTT. Amino acids: CASSFGQGQEKLFF.

V is TRBV7-2 and J is TRBJ1-1, with 9 bases that match TRBD1. After removal of 6 bases from V and 6 bases from J, the junction contained 11 bases not matched to a gene. CDR3 size: 15 residues. The V gene's germline CDR1 is SGHTA and CDR2 FQGNSA. CDR3 nucleotide sequence: TGTGCCAGCAGTTTTTCAGGACAGGGGTTGTCTGAAGCTTTCTTT. This encodes CASSFSGQGLSEAFF.

The V call is TRBV5-8, the J call TRBJ1-1; 7 bases line up with TRBD1. The CDR3 is 15 amino acids. CDR1 is SGHTS, CDR2 YDEGEE, per germline. The V and J ends lost 0 bases and 5 bases, in that order; junction bases with no gene match: 7. The CDR3 nucleotides are TGTGCCAGCAGCTTGGTTGGAGGGGGCCGGACTGAAGCTTTCTTT. This translates into CASSLVGGGRTEAFF.

The J gene is TRBJ1-3, the V gene TRBV9, with 7 bases aligning to TRBD1. Trimming removed 4 bases from V and 8 bases from J; junction bases left unmatched: 15. This CDR3 contains 16 residues. Germline loops: CDR1 SGDLS, CDR2 YYNGEE. CDR3 protein: CASSPPSGTAGDTIYF. The CDR3, as DNA: TGTGCCAGCAGCCCTCCGTCCGGGACAGCCGGAGACACCATATATTTT.

This clone occurred many times. The chain recombines TRBV15 with TRBJ1-4, with 8 bases matching TRBD1. Germline lookup yields CDR1 LNHNV and CDR2 YYDKDF (reference sequence). The CDR3 contains 14 residues. Losses at the gene ends were 4 bases for V and 7 bases for J; bases not matched to a gene: 5. The CDR3 here is CATSNGQGGEKLFF. Here the CDR3 DNA reads TGTGCCACCAGCAACGGACAGGGCGGTGAAAAACTGTTTTTT.

The table lists this clone with a few counts. The rearrangement joins TRBV5-4 to TRBJ1-1; D gene ambiguous. The CDR3 runs to 14 residues. Germline V lookup: CDR1 SGHNT, CDR2 YYREEE (reference sequence). Between the trimmed V and J ends, which lost 0 bases and 3 bases, there was a span of 9 bases. As DNA, the CDR3 is TGTGCCAGCAGCTTGGAAAACAGCTACACTGAAGCTTTCTTT. It yields the protein CASSLENSYTEAFF. Filled out from reference TRBV5-4 and TRBJ1-1, the complete variable domain reads ETGVTQSPTHLIKTRGQQVTLRCSSQSGHNTVSWYQQALGQGPQFIFQYYREEENGRGNFPPRFSGLQFPNYSSELNVNALELDDSALYLCASSLENSYTEAFFGQGTRLTVV.

This chain connects TRBV18 to TRBJ1-5; D gene unclear. The CDR3 consists of 17 residues. V lost 0 bases to trimming and J lost 1 base, with 13 bases between them. Germline-derived CDR1 and CDR2 are KGHSH and LQKENI. The CDR3 reads CASSPPVAAGSNQPQHF. For the CDR3, the DNA is TGTGCCAGCTCACCACCTGTGGCCGCGGGAAGCAATCAGCCCCAGCATTTT.

The chain uses TRBV3-1 (or the pseudogene TRBV3-2) and TRBJ1-1; D perhaps matches TRBD1 (6 bases). CDR3 length equals 14 residues. Trimming pared 4 bases from V and 11 bases from J, leaving 20 bases between. Germline CDR1 reads LGHDT; CDR2 reads YNNKEL (reference sequence). As DNA, the CDR3 is TGTGCCAGCAGCCCAACTCTACAGGGATATAGCGCTTTCTTT. This translates into CASSPTLQGYSAFF.